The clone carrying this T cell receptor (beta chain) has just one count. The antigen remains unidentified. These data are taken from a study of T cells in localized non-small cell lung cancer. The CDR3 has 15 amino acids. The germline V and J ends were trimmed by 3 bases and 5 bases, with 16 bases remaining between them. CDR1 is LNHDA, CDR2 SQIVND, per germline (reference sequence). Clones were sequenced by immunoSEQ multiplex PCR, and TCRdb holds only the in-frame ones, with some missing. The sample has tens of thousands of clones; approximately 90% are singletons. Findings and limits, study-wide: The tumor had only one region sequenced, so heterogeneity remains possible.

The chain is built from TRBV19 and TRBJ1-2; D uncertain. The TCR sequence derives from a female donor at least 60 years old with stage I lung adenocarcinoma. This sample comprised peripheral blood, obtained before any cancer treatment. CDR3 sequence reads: CASSIWGDPWYGYTF. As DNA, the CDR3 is TGTGCCAGTAGTATCTGGGGTGATCCATGGTATGGCTACACCTTC.